This T cell receptor (beta chain) was recorded in a study of T-cell reconstitution after alpha-beta-depleted transplantation in children. This CDR3 comprises 15 residues. V lost 7 bases and J lost 2, with 17 bases in between. The germline gives CDR1 ENHRY, CDR2 SYGVKD. This clonotype was observed many times. As it was prepared, the TCRbeta library received unique molecular identifiers. TCRdb re-called the PCR reads with MiXCR, one entry per CDR3 protein. The sample records about 190,000 distinct CDR3 sequences, approximately 10% being singletons. Sequenced here: PBMCs, sampled before TCRalphabeta/CD19-depleted stem cell transplant. This sequence originates from a boy aged 2 to 10 with acute myeloid leukemia, due to receive a stem cell transplant. The chain has TRBV10-3 and TRBJ1-2; the D is unclear. CDR3 coding DNA: TGTGCCATCAAGGGTGTAGGCCCATTAAACTATGGCTACACCTTC. Translation: CAIKGVGPLNYGYTF.